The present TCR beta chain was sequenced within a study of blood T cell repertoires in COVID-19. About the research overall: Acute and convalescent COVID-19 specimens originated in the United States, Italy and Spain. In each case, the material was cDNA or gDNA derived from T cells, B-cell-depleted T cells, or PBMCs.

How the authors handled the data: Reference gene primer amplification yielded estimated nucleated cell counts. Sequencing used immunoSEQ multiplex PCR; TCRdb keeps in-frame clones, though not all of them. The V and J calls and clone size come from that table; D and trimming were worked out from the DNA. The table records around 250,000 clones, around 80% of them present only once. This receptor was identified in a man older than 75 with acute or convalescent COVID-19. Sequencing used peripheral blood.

The CDR3 bases are TGTGCCAGCAGTTCCTCTAGGAGGGCGCAGTATTTT. The encoded protein is CASSSSRRAQYF. The rearrangement uses TRBV12-3 or TRBV12-4 and TRBJ2-3; maybe TRBD2 (6 bases). Trimming took 4 bases from V and 10 from J, leaving 12 bases between them. The CDR3 is made up of 12 amino acids.